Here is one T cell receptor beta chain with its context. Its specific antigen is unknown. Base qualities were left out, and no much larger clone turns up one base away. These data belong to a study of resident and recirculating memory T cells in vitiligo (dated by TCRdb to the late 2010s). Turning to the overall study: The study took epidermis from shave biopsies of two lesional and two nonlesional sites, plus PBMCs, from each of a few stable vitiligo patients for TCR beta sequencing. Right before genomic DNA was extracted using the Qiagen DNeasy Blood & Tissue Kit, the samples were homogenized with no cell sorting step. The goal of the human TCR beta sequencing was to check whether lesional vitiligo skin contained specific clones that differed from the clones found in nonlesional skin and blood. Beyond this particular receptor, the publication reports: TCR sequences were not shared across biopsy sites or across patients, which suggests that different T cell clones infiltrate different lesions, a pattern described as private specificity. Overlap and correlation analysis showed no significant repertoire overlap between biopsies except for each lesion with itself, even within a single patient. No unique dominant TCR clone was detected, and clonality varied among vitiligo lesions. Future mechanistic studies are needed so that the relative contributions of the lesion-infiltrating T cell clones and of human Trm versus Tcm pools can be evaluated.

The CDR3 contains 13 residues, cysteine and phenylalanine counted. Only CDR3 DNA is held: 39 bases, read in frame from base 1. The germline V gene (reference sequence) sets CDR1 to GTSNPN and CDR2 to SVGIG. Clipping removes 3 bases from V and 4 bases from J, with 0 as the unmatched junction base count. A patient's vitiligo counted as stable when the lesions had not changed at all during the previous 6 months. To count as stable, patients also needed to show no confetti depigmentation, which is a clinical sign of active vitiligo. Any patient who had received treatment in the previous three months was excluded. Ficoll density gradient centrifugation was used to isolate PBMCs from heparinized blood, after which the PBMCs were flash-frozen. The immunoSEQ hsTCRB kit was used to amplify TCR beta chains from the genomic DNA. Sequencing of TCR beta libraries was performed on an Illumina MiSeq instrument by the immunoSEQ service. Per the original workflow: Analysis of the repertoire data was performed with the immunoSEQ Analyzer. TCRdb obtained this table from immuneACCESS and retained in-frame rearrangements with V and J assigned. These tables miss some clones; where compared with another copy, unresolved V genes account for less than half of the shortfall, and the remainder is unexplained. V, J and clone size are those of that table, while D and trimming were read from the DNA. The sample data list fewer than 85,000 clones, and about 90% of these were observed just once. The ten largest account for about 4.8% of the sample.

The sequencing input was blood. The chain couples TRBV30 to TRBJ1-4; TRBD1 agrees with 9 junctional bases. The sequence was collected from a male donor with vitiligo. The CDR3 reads CAWRDRGNEKLFF. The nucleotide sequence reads TGTGCCTGGAGGGACAGGGGTAATGAAAAACTGTTTTTT.